These 10 T cell receptor beta chains were sequenced from one sample in a study of blood T cell repertoires in COVID-19. Some clones are missing from TCRdb's copy, which holds only in-frame ones; the method was immunoSEQ multiplex PCR. The repertoire has hundreds of thousands of clones, 85% of them found once; the top ten carry 3.5% to 4%. Sequencing was carried out using peripheral blood. These receptors all stem from a woman aged 18-30 years with acute or convalescent COVID-19.

This sequence joins TRBV18 and TRBJ2-3; 7 positions match TRBD2. This CDR3 region has 13 residues. The germline V gene encodes CDR1 KGHSH and CDR2 LQKENI. V dropped 3 bases and J dropped 3; count of bases not matched to a gene: 0. In DNA, the CDR3 is TGTGCCAGCTCACCGGGGGGGACAGATACGCAGTATTTT. It encodes CASSPGGTDTQYF.

The chain is built from TRBV4-2 and TRBJ1-5; D not resolved. This CDR3 has 14 residues. Germline V CDR1 and CDR2: LGHNA, YNFKEQ. V was trimmed by 1 base and J by 0 bases, leaving 4 bases between them. The CDR3: CASSQASSNQPQHF. The CDR3 DNA reads TGTGCCAGCAGCCAAGCCTCTAGCAATCAGCCCCAGCATTTT.

V gene TRBV6-1 combines with J gene TRBJ2-5; TRBD2 matches at 8 bases. Trimming cost V 1 base and J 4 bases; bases outside gene matches: 8. This CDR3 has 16 residues. Per the germline V gene, CDR1 is MNHNS and CDR2 is SASEGT. In nucleotides, the CDR3 is TGTGCCAGCAGTGAAGAACAGCGGGAGTTAAGAGAGACCCAGTACTTC. It specifies CASSEEQRELRETQYF.

This clone appeared a single time. This chain uses TRBV27 with TRBJ1-5, with TRBD1 as a possible D gene (5 bases). CDR3 length: 15 amino acids. Germline V gene sequence: CDR1 MNHEY, CDR2 SMNVEV (reference sequence). Trimming removed 2 bases at V and 2 bases at J, with 10 bases between. CDR3 loop: CASSLGRGGNQPQHF. In DNA, the CDR3 is TGTGCCAGCAGTTTAGGGAGGGGAGGCAATCAGCCCCAGCATTTT.

V gene TRBV5-1 combines with J gene TRBJ1-5; maybe TRBD1 (5 bases). The CDR3 length is 16 residues. Germline-derived CDR1 and CDR2 are SGHRS and YFSETQ. Trimming took off 4 bases at V and 5 bases at J, with 19 bases between the two ends. CDR3 in amino acids: CASSPLGGWEDQPQHF. The CDR3 DNA follows: TGCGCCAGCAGCCCCTTGGGGGGGTGGGAGGATCAGCCCCAGCATTTT.

This chain connects TRBV2 to TRBJ2-1, with a tentative D call TRBD1 (5 bases). Germline V CDR1 and CDR2: SNHLY, FYNNEI. Between the trimmed V and J ends, which lost 11 bases and 6 bases, there was a span of 20 bases. The CDR3 consists of 14 residues. The CDR3 nucleotides read TGTGCCCCGAACAGGCAGGCTGTACCCAATGAGCAGTTCTTC. Residues: CAPNRQAVPNEQFF.

The CDR3 here is CASSLAGTGGRGEEKLFF. CDR3 in DNA: TGTGCCAGCAGTTTAGCCGGGACAGGGGGCAGGGGGGAAGAAAAACTGTTTTTT. The chain joins TRBV28 to TRBJ1-4; TRBD1 matches at 12 bases. The junction had 12 bases not matched to a gene; V was cut back by 2 bases and J by 8 bases. The V gene's germline CDR1 is MDHEN and CDR2 SYDVKM. The length of the CDR3 is 18 residues. The whole variable domain, remainder taken from reference TRBV28 and TRBJ1-4, is DVKVTQSSRYLVKRTGEKVFLECVQDMDHENMFWYRQDPGLGLRLIYFSYDVKMKEKGDIPEGYSVSREKKERFSLILESASTNQTSMYLCASSLAGTGGRGEEKLFFGSGTQLSVL.

This chain joins TRBV19 and TRBJ1-1; 8 bases agree with TRBD1. The CDR3 length is 15 residues. Germline CDR1 LNHDA, CDR2 SQIVND (reference sequence). The V gene end was trimmed by 5 bases and the J gene end by 3 bases; junction bases not matched to a gene: 8. The CDR3 reads CASSPDREFDTEAFF. The CDR3 DNA is TGTGCCAGTAGTCCGGACAGGGAGTTCGACACTGAAGCTTTCTTT.

This chain uses TRBV9 with TRBJ2-1; D unresolved. Germline V lookup: CDR1 SGDLS, CDR2 YYNGEE. The CDR3 extends over 12 amino acids. V was trimmed by 0 bases and J by 11 bases, leaving 9 bases between them. CDR3: CASSVGSTQQFF. In nucleotides, the CDR3 is TGTGCCAGCAGCGTAGGTTCAACTCAGCAGTTCTTC.

The chain couples TRBV27 to TRBJ1-5; the match to TRBD1 covers 10 bases. The germline CDR1 and CDR2 sequences are MNHEY and SMNVEV (reference sequence). The CDR3 spans 18 residues. After removal of 4 bases from V and 2 bases from J, the junction contained 11 bases not matched to a gene. The CDR3 coding sequence is TGTGCCAGCAGTTCTGGGACAGGGGAGAAGTATGGCAATCAGCCCCAGCATTTT. Protein product: CASSSGTGEKYGNQPQHF.